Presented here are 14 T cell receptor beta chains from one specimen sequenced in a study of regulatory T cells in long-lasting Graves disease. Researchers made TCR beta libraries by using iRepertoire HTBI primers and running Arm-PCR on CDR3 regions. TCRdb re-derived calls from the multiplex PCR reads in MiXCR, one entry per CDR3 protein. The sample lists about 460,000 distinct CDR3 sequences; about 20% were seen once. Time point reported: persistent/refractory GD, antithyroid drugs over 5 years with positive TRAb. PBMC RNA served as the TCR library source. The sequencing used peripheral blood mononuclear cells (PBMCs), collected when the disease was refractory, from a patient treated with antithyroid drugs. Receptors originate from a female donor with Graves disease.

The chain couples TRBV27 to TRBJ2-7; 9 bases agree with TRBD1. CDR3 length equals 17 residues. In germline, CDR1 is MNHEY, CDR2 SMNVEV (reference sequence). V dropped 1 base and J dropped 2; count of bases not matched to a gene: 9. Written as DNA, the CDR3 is TGTGCCAGCAGTTTATACTCCCCAGGACAGGGGACCTACGAGCAGTACTTC. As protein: CASSLYSPGQGTYEQYF.

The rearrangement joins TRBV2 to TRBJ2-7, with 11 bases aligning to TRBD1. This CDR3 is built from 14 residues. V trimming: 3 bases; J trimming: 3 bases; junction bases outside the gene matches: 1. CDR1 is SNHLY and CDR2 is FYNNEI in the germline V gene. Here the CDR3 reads CASSDGTGGYEQYF. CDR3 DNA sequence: TGTGCCAGCAGTGATGGGACAGGGGGCTACGAGCAGTACTTC.

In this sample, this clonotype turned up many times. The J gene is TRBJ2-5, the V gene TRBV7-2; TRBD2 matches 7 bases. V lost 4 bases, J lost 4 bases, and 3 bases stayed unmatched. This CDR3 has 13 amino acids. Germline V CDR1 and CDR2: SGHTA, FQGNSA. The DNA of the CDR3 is TGTGCCAGCAGCTCCAGACTAGCAGAGACCCAGTACTTC. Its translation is CASSSRLAETQYF.

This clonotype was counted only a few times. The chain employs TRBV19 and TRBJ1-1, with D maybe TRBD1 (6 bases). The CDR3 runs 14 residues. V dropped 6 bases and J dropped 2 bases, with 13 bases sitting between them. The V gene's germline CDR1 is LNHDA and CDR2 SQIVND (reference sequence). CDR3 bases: TGTGCCAGTAGACAGCAACAGGGAAACACTGAAGCTTTCTTT. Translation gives CASRQQQGNTEAFF.

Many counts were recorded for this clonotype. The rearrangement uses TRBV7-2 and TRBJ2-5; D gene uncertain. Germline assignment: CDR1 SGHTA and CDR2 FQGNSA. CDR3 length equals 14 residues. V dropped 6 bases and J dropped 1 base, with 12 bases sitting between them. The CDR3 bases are TGTGCCAGCAGTGAGACCCTCATCCAAGAGACCCAGTACTTC. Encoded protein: CASSETLIQETQYF.

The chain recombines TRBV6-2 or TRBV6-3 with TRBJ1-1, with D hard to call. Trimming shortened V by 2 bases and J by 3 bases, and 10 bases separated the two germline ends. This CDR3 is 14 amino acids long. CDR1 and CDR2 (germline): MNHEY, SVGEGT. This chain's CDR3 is CASSYDRSYTEAFF. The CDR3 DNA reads TGTGCCAGCAGTTACGATCGGAGTTACACTGAAGCTTTCTTT.

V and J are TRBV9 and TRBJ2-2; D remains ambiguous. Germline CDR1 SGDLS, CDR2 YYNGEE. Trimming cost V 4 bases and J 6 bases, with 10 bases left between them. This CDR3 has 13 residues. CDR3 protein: CASSYNTAGELFF. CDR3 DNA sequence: TGTGCCAGCAGCTATAACACCGCCGGGGAGCTGTTTTTT. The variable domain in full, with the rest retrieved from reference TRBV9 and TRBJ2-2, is DSGVTQTPKHLITATGQRVTLRCSPRSGDLSVYWYQQSLDQGLQFLIQYYNGEERAKGNILERFSAQQFPDLHSELNLSSLELGDSALYFCASSYNTAGELFFGEGSRLTVL.

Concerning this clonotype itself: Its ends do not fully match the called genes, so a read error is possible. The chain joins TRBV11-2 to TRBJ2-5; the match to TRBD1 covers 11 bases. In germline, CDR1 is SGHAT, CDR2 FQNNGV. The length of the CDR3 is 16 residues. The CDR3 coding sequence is TGTGTCAGCAGCTTTCACTCCGGGACAGGGGGAGAGACCCAGTACTTC. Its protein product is CVSSFHSGTGGETQYF.

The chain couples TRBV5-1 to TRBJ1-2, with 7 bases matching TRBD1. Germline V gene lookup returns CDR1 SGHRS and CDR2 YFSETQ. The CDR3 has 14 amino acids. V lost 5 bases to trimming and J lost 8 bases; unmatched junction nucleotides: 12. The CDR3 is CASSFEGASNGYTF. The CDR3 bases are TGCGCCAGCAGTTTCGAGGGGGCATCTAACGGCTACACCTTC.

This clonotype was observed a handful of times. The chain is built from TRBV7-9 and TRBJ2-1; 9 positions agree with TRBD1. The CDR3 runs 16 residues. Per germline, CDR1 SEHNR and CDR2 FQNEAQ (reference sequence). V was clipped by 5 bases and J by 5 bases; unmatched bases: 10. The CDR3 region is CASSPGGTGYHNEQFF. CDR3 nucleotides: TGTGCCAGCAGCCCAGGCGGGACAGGGTACCACAATGAGCAGTTCTTC.

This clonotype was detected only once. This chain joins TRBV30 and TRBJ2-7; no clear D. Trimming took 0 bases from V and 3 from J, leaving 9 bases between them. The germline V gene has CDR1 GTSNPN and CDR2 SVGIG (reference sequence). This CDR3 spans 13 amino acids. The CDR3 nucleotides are TGTGCCTGGAGTGTAGTCCGGGTCTACGAGCAGTACTTC. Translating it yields CAWSVVRVYEQYF.

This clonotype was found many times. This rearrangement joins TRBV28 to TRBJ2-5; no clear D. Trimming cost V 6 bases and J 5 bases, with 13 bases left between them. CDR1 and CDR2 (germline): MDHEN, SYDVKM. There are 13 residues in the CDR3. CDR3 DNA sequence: TGTGCCAGCAGCCAAAATCCCCCCGAGACCCAGTACTTC. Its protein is CASSQNPPETQYF.

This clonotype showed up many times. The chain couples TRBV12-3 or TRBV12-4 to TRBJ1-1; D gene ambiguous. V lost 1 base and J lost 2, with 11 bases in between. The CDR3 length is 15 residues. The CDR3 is CASSLGPPSNTEAFF. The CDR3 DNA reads TGTGCCAGCAGTTTAGGGCCTCCGTCAAACACTGAAGCTTTCTTT.

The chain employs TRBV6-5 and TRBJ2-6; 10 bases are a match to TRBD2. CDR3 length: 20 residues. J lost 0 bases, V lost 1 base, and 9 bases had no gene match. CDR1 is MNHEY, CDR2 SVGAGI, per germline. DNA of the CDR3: TGTGCCAGCAGTTACTTACCTACTAGCGGGGATTTCTCTGGGGCCAACGTCCTGACTTTC. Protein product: CASSYLPTSGDFSGANVLTF.